This TCR beta chain was recorded in a study of blood T cell repertoires in COVID-19. Study context: Acute and convalescent COVID-19 specimens originated in the United States, Italy and Spain.

Sequenced by immunoSEQ multiplex PCR; TCRdb stores in-frame clones only, minus some. The sample yields about 83,000 clones, roughly nine tenths seen once. The V and J ends lost 0 bases and 10 bases respectively, with 13 bases between them. The germline CDR1 and CDR2 sequences are SEHNR and FQNEAQ (reference sequence). The CDR3 loop spans 15 amino acids. J is TRBJ1-6 and V is TRBV7-9, with a tentative D call TRBD1 (5 bases). Sequenced material: peripheral blood. This clonotype originated in a woman of 80 years or more with active or convalescent COVID-19. The CDR3 sequence is CASSLAEGIKSPLHF. CDR3 coding DNA: TGTGCCAGCAGCTTAGCGGAGGGGATTAAGTCACCCCTCCACTTT.